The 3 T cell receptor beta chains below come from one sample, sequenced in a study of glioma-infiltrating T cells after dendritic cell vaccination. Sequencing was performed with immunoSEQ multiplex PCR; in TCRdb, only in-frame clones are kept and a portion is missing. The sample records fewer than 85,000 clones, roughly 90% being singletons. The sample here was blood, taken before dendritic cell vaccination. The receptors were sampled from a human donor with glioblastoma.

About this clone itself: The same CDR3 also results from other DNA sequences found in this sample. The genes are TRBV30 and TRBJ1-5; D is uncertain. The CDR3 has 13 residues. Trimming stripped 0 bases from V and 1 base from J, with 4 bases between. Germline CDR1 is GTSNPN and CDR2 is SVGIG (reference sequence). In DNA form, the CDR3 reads TGTGCCTGGAGTGTTCAGAGCAATCAGCCCCAGCATTTT. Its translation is CAWSVQSNQPQHF. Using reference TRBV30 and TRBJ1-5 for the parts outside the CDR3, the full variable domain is SQTIHQWPATLVQPVGSPLSLECTVEGTSNPNLYWYRQAAGRGLQLLFYSVGIGQISSEVPQNLSASRPQDRQFILSSKKLLLSDSGFYLCAWSVQSNQPQHFGDGTRLSIL.

CDR3 sequence (DNA): TGTGCCAGTAGTATGGGTCGCCGGACAGGGGGCACTGAAGCTTTCTTT. Amino acids: CASSMGRRTGGTEAFF. V is TRBV19 and J is TRBJ1-1; 10 nucleotides match TRBD1. The CDR3 extends over 16 amino acids. From germline, CDR1 is LNHDA and CDR2 SQIVND (reference sequence). Trimming at V came to 3 bases and at J to 4 bases, leaving 8 bases not matched to a gene.

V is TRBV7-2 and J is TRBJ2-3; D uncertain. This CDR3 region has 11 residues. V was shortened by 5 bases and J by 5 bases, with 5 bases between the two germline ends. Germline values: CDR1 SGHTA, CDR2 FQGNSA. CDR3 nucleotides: TGTGCCAGCAGCCTAATAGATACGCAGTATTTT. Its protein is CASSLIDTQYF.